This entry lists 10 T cell receptor beta chains sequenced from one sample in a study of tumor and adjacent non-tumor tissue in lung cancer. No cell sorting was done before RNA was extracted from the tissue. Three rounds of nested PCR, following a modified ARM-PCR protocol, produced the TCRbeta library. TCRdb ran MiXCR on the multiplex PCR reads and lists one entry per CDR3 protein. This sample has around 210,000 distinct CDR3 sequences; 71% occur once, and the top ten carry about 23%. Material for sequencing was lung tumor tissue. Receptors were obtained from a man aged 55 to 69 with non-small cell lung cancer.

This clonotype is a singleton in its sample. This may be a read error: a much more frequent sequence differs by one nucleotide. The CDR3 carries no conserved terminal phenylalanine or tryptophan, so it likely arises from a read error. V is TRBV20-1 and J is TRBJ2-3, with 10 bases aligning to TRBD2. The germline V gene encodes CDR1 DFQATT and CDR2 SNEGSKA (reference sequence). V was pared by 5 bases and J by 3 bases, with 8 bases of the junction left unmatched. This CDR3 spans 15 amino acids. The CDR3 region is CSALLLAGVTDTQYL. As DNA, the CDR3 is TGCAGTGCTCTCCTCCTAGCGGGGGTAACAGATACGCAGTATCTT.

As regards this clonotype: Being one base from a much bigger clone, this may be a read error. The chain joins TRBV24-1 to TRBJ2-3, with no clear D. The CDR3 loop spans 12 amino acids. V was shortened by 3 bases and J by 6 bases, with 6 bases between the two germline ends. Germline V CDR1 and CDR2: KGHDR, SFDVKD. CDR3 residues: CATSDAVDTQYF. The CDR3 coding sequence is TGTGCCACCAGTGATGCAGTCGATACGCAGTATTTT.

The rearrangement links TRBV30 to TRBJ1-6, with D unresolved. Germline CDR1 is GTSNPN and CDR2 is SVGIG (reference sequence). The CDR3 contains 14 residues. With 5 bases removed from V and 7 bases from J, the gap between germline ends came to 15 bases. The CDR3 sequence: CAWDGVSWNSPLHF. CDR3 in DNA: TGTGCCTGGGATGGCGTCAGCTGGAATTCACCCCTCCACTTT.

This clonotype was seen a single time. This may be a read error, as it is one base from a much larger clone. V is TRBV20-1 and J is TRBJ2-5, with D hard to call. The germline CDR1 and CDR2 sequences are DFQATT and SNEGSKA (reference sequence). The CDR3 spans 15 residues. The CDR3 spells CSVRGERYIKETQYF. In DNA, the CDR3 is TGCAGTGTTAGAGGTGAACGATATATTAAAGAGACCCAGTACTTC.

The V gene is TRBV30, the J gene TRBJ2-3, with D perhaps TRBD1 (6 bases). The V and J ends lost 4 bases and 2 bases respectively, with 10 bases between them. The CDR3 length is 13 residues. Germline loops: CDR1 GTSNPN, CDR2 SVGIG (reference sequence). CDR3 in amino acids: CAWNRVPTDTQYF. DNA for the CDR3: TGTGCCTGGAACAGGGTCCCCACAGATACGCAGTATTTT.

Points on this clonotype: This may stem from a read error, because a much larger clone lies one nucleotide away. The J gene is TRBJ1-1, the V gene TRBV6-5; 7 bases are a match to TRBD1. With V trimmed by 9 bases and J by 5 bases, 9 bases remained unmatched. This CDR3 has 13 residues. Germline CDR1 reads MNHEY; CDR2 reads SVGAGI. Here the CDR3 DNA reads TGTGCCAGGAGTAACCACAGGGGAACTGAAGCTTTCTTT. It translates to CARSNHRGTEAFF.

This clonotype was detected only once. Sequence at one end of the junction differs from germline and may be a read error. The CDR3, as DNA: TGTGCCAGCAGCTTGGGACGTGAGAGCTCCTACAGTGAGCAGTTCTTC. Amino acids: CASSLGRESSYSEQFF. The rearrangement joins TRBV5-4 to TRBJ2-1; no reliable D call. From germline, CDR1 is SGHNT and CDR2 YYREEE (reference sequence). CDR3 size: 16 residues. Full variable domain (rest looked up from reference TRBV5-4 and TRBJ2-1): ETGVTQSPTHLIKTRGQQVTLRCSSQSGHNTVSWYQQALGQGPQFIFQYYREEENGRGNFPPRFSGLQFPNYSSELNVNALELDDSALYLCASSLGRESSYSEQFFGPGTRLTVL.

The gene calls are TRBV18 and TRBJ1-1; 11 nucleotides line up with TRBD1. The V segment lost 6 bases and the J segment 4 bases; nucleotides outside the gene matches: 7. The CDR3 length is 15 residues. Germline CDR1 KGHSH, CDR2 LQKENI. The DNA for the CDR3 is TGTGCCAGCTCCTCCGGACAGGGGGCAGTCACTGAAGCTTTCTTT. Its translation is CASSSGQGAVTEAFF. The full variable domain, with the rest looked up from reference TRBV18 and TRBJ1-1, is NAGVMQNPRHLVRRRGQEARLRCSPMKGHSHVYWYRQLPEEGLKFMVYLQKENIIDESGMPKERFSAEFPKEGPSILRIQQVVRGDSAAYFCASSSGQGAVTEAFFGQGTRLTVV.

The genes are TRBV12-3 or TRBV12-4 and TRBJ2-3; possible D gene TRBD2, 6 bases. This CDR3 has 15 amino acids. DNA for the CDR3: TGTGACAGTAGTTTAGCGGACTCCCCCACAGATACGCAGTATTTT. As protein: CDSSLADSPTDTQYF.

To note about this clonotype: The conserved phenylalanine or tryptophan normally closing the CDR3 is absent here, so this likely arose from a read error. The V call is TRBV5-4, the J call TRBJ2-5; TRBD1 agrees at 12 bases. The CDR3 has 16 residues. The germline V gene has CDR1 SGHNT and CDR2 YYREEE (reference sequence). After removal of 4 bases from V and 7 bases from J, the junction contained 11 bases not matched to a gene. As DNA, the CDR3 is TGTGCCAGCAGCAAAGGGGACAGGGGGCGCCGAGGGACCCAGTACTTA. As protein: CASSKGDRGRRGTQYL.